One and the same sample provided the 27 T cell receptor beta chains below, sequenced in a study of HIV-infected children after antiretroviral therapy interruption. RNA-based 3' RACE libraries used unique molecular identifiers. Via MiXCR, TCRdb re-called the 3' RACE reads, giving one row per CDR3 protein. The sample has 6,000 to 7,500 distinct CDR3 sequences; 15% to 20% are singletons. Documented treatment: PENTA 11 planned treatment interruption arm or continuous ART arm. The sample here was CD45RO+ CD8+ T cells from PBMCs, pooled from several time points, taken from a donor given antiretroviral therapy, either interrupted or continuous. The subset is: memory CD8+ CD45RO+ CD45RA- T cells. These receptors came from a pool of human donors with HIV.

By sample fraction, this clonotype is medium-sized. The chain has TRBV5-8 and TRBJ2-7; the match to TRBD1 covers 10 bases. V shed 6 bases, J shed 4 bases, and the junction held 10 bases outside the gene matches. Germline CDR1 SGHTS, CDR2 YDEGEE. The CDR3 runs to 15 residues. CDR3 amino acids: CASTTGDRGKYEQYF. The CDR3 bases are TGTGCCAGCACAACTGGGGACAGGGGAAAGTACGAGCAGTACTTC. Variable domain in full (rest from reference TRBV5-8 and TRBJ2-7): EAGVTQSPTHLIKTRGQQATLRCSPISGHTSVYWYQQALGLGLQFLLWYDEGEERNRGNFPPRFSGRQFPNYSSELNVNALELEDSALYLCASTTGDRGKYEQYFGPGTRLTVT.

Judged by abundance, this clonotype is medium-sized. The chain is built from TRBV30 and TRBJ1-6; D is possibly TRBD1 (5 bases). Per the germline V gene, CDR1 is GTSNPN and CDR2 is SVGIG (reference sequence). V shed 4 bases and J shed 7 bases, with 17 bases lying between them. The CDR3 totals 15 residues. CDR3 nucleotide sequence: TGTGCCTGGAAGAAGGAGTTGTGGGGGAATTCACCCCTCCACTTT. Residues: CAWKKELWGNSPLHF.

This clonotype was recorded many times. CDR3 nucleotide sequence: TGTGCCAGCAGTGAAGGAATTTGGGCAGACACAGATACGCAGTATTTT. It encodes CASSEGIWADTDTQYF. This chain joins TRBV2 and TRBJ2-3, with D uncertain. This CDR3 contains 16 residues. Trimming stripped 1 base from V and 2 bases from J, with 13 bases between. Germline-derived CDR1 and CDR2 are SNHLY and FYNNEI.

This clonotype is deemed medium-sized. The rearrangement uses TRBV3-1 and TRBJ2-1, with D perhaps given as TRBD1 or TRBD2 (5 bases each). V dropped 0 bases and J dropped 9 bases, with 12 bases sitting between them. CDR1 and CDR2 (germline): LGHDT, YNNKEL (reference sequence). The CDR3 has 14 amino acids. The CDR3 protein is CASSQEGVSSEQFF. CDR3 nucleotides: TGTGCCAGCAGCCAAGAGGGGGTTTCGAGTGAGCAGTTCTTC.

This clonotype rates as medium-sized. This chain connects TRBV11-2 to TRBJ2-1, with TRBD2 matching over 8 bases. V dropped 0 bases and J dropped 6; count of bases not matched to a gene: 4. Germline V gives CDR1 SGHAT, CDR2 FQNNGV. CDR3 length: 15 residues. CDR3 coding DNA: TGTGCCAGCAGCTTAGAACGTGGGACTAGCAATGAGCAGTTCTTC. It codes for CASSLERGTSNEQFF.

In this sample, this clonotype turned up many times. V and J are TRBV7-9 and TRBJ2-7; D might be TRBD1 (6 bases). The CDR3 sequence is 14 residues long. Germline assignment: CDR1 SEHNR and CDR2 FQNEAQ (reference sequence). The V and J ends lost 3 bases and 1 base respectively, with 10 bases between them. CDR3 DNA: TGTGCCAGCAGCTTTGCAGGGGCGTCCTACGAGCAGTACTTC. Translated, it gives CASSFAGASYEQYF.

The chain couples TRBV20-1 to TRBJ2-2; no firm D call. From germline, CDR1 is DFQATT and CDR2 SNEGSKA (reference sequence). The CDR3 covers 13 residues. The V end lost 6 bases, the J end lost 6 bases, and 14 bases lay between the germline ends. The CDR3 reads CSARSWGAGELFF. The CDR3 DNA is TGCAGTGCCCGCTCCTGGGGTGCCGGGGAGCTGTTTTTT.

This clonotype ranks as medium-sized. The rearrangement uses TRBV6-5 and TRBJ1-1, with D unresolved. V was trimmed by 0 bases and J by 1 base, leaving 9 bases between them. The CDR3 totals 15 residues. The germline CDR1 and CDR2 sequences are MNHEY and SVGAGI. Written as DNA, the CDR3 is TGTGCCAGCAGTTACTCGACCGAAGCGAACACTGAAGCTTTCTTT. Translating gives CASSYSTEANTEAFF.

V gene TRBV2 combines with J gene TRBJ2-1, with 11 bases identical to TRBD2. The germline V gene has CDR1 SNHLY and CDR2 FYNNEI. This CDR3 is built from 18 residues. V lost 4 bases, J lost 6 bases, and 14 bases stayed unmatched. This CDR3 reads CASSAREASGGFGNEQFF. CDR3 bases: TGTGCCAGCAGTGCGAGAGAAGCTAGCGGGGGGTTTGGCAATGAGCAGTTCTTC. Filled out from reference TRBV2 and TRBJ2-1, the complete variable domain reads EPEVTQTPSHQVTQMGQEVILRCVPISNHLYFYWYRQILGQKVEFLVSFYNNEISEKSEIFDDQFSVERPDGSNFTLKIRSTKLEDSAMYFCASSAREASGGFGNEQFFGPGTRLTVL.

This clonotype was recorded at least ten times. V and J are TRBV7-3 and TRBJ1-2, with a weak D call TRBD1 (5 bases). The germline gives CDR1 SGHTA, CDR2 FQGTGA. This CDR3 has 13 amino acids. V lost 0 bases and J 8 bases, leaving 10 bases between the germline ends. The CDR3 bases are TGTGCCAGCAGCTTAACATCAGGGACCGGCTACACCTTC. Its protein is CASSLTSGTGYTF.

The chain employs TRBV10-3 and TRBJ1-5, with D unclear. Between the trimmed V and J ends, which lost 0 bases and 7 bases, there was a span of 7 bases. The CDR3 is 13 residues long. Germline values: CDR1 ENHRY, CDR2 SYGVKD. CDR3 region: CAISESTSQPQHF. The CDR3 DNA is TGTGCCATCAGTGAGTCCACAAGCCAGCCCCAGCATTTT.

In this sample, this clonotype is medium-sized (0.01 to 0.1%). The gene calls are TRBV4-1 and TRBJ2-1; perhaps D is TRBD1 or TRBD2 (5 bases each). CDR3 length: 14 amino acids. V was pared by 2 bases and J by 5 bases, with 10 bases between. Per the germline V gene, CDR1 is MGHRA and CDR2 is YSYEKL. The CDR3, as DNA: TGCGCCAGCAGCCAATTGGGACCGAACAATGAGCAGTTCTTC. Residues: CASSQLGPNNEQFF.

This sequence joins TRBV30 and TRBJ2-1; 10 nucleotides match TRBD2. Germline V gives CDR1 GTSNPN, CDR2 SVGIG (reference sequence). The CDR3 consists of 15 residues. V gave up 1 base and J gave up 6 bases; unmatched junction bases: 6. The CDR3 is CAWSALAGVLNEQFF. Here the CDR3 DNA reads TGTGCCTGGAGTGCCCTAGCGGGAGTGCTCAATGAGCAGTTCTTC.

The rearrangement joins TRBV12-2 to TRBJ1-2; TRBD1 reflects the table's D call only, with no check against the DNA. TRBV12-2 corresponds to a pseudogene. The CDR3 is 14 residues long. CDR3 in DNA: TGTGCAAGTCGCTCCCCCCCAACTTACTATGGCTACACCTTC. Translating it yields CASRSPPTYYGYTF.

This clonotype was observed at least ten times. The chain has TRBV7-9 and TRBJ2-3; D gene unclear. The CDR3 is 15 amino acids. CDR1 and CDR2 (germline): SEHNR, FQNEAQ (reference sequence). V shed 3 bases and J shed 2 bases, with 12 bases lying between them. The CDR3 spells CASSFSTRYTDTQYF. In DNA, the CDR3 is TGTGCCAGCAGCTTTTCGACTCGATACACAGATACGCAGTATTTT.

This clonotype was found many times. The chain carries TRBV27 and TRBJ2-1, with 9 bases identical to TRBD2. CDR1 MNHEY and CDR2 SMNVEV come from the germline V gene (reference sequence). The V segment lost 8 bases and the J segment 3 bases; nucleotides outside the gene matches: 5. The CDR3 sequence is 14 residues long. The DNA of the CDR3 is TGTGCCAGCTTCCGGACTAGCGTCTACAATGAGCAGTTCTTC. It encodes CASFRTSVYNEQFF.

In its sample, this clonotype is medium-sized. The CDR3: CASSPLGEETQYF. CDR3 DNA sequence: TGTGCCAGCTCACCATTAGGAGAAGAGACCCAGTACTTC. This rearrangement joins TRBV18 to TRBJ2-5; no clear D gene. Deletions cut 2 bases from V and 3 bases from J, with 7 bases between. The germline CDR1 and CDR2 sequences are KGHSH and LQKENI. There are 13 residues in the CDR3.

J is TRBJ2-3 and V is TRBV11-2, with D tentatively TRBD2 (5 bases). The CDR3 sequence is 16 residues long. CDR1 is SGHAT, CDR2 FQNNGV, per germline. The V and J ends lost 5 bases and 2 bases respectively, with 17 bases between them. The CDR3 bases are TGTGCCAGCAGCCCCGATTACACTAGACACACAGATACGCAGTATTTT. It translates to CASSPDYTRHTDTQYF.

The gene calls are TRBV29-1 and TRBJ2-7, with D maybe TRBD2 (6 bases). The CDR3 sequence is 13 residues long. CDR1 is SQVTM, CDR2 ANQGSEA, per germline. V dropped 6 bases and J dropped 3 bases, with 15 bases sitting between them. This chain's CDR3 is CSVLASAVYEQYF. CDR3 sequence (DNA): TGCAGCGTGTTGGCTAGCGCCGTCTACGAGCAGTACTTC.

This clonotype came up many times. The rearrangement joins TRBV5-4 to TRBJ1-4; D gene uncertain. CDR1 SGHNT and CDR2 YYREEE come from the germline V gene (reference sequence). V lost 0 bases and J lost 5, with 11 bases in between. The CDR3 length is 15 residues. CDR3 protein: CASSLGGRSNEKLFF. As DNA, the CDR3 is TGTGCCAGCAGCTTGGGCGGCAGGAGCAATGAAAAACTGTTTTTT.

This clonotype was detected many times. The CDR3: CASSFGLASPYNEQFF. DNA of the CDR3: TGTGCCAGCAGTTTCGGCCTAGCGAGCCCCTACAATGAGCAGTTCTTC. This rearrangement joins TRBV27 to TRBJ2-1; D possibly corresponds to TRBD2 (6 bases). Trimming took off 3 bases at V and 2 bases at J, with 14 bases between the two ends. This CDR3 is built from 16 residues. Germline V gives CDR1 MNHEY, CDR2 SMNVEV (reference sequence).

This clonotype was seen at least ten times. This CDR3 reads CASSVEGGSYNEQFF. The CDR3 DNA follows: TGTGCCAGCAGTGTTGAGGGGGGCTCCTACAATGAGCAGTTCTTC. The genes are TRBV6-4 and TRBJ2-1, with D perhaps given as TRBD1 or TRBD2 (6 bases each). CDR1 MRHNA and CDR2 SNTAGT come from the germline V gene. Trimming shortened V by 4 bases and J by 0 bases, and 10 bases separated the two germline ends. The CDR3 is made up of 15 amino acids.

This clonotype counts as medium-sized. The V gene is TRBV13, the J gene TRBJ2-1; TRBD1 agrees at 9 bases. The CDR3 runs 12 residues. V dropped 10 bases and J dropped 7; count of bases not matched to a gene: 5. Germline V gives CDR1 PRHDT, CDR2 FYEKMQ (reference sequence). Here the CDR3 DNA reads TGTGCCACCCAACAGGGGGCTAATGAGCAGTTCTTC. It is translated as CATQQGANEQFF.

This clonotype was seen ten or more times. CDR3 bases: TGTGCCAGCAGTTTCGGAGAGACCCAGTACTTC. Translated: CASSFGETQYF. The chain links TRBV25-1 to TRBJ2-5; D is unclear. Trimming removed 5 bases at V and 4 bases at J, with 5 bases between. This CDR3 has 11 amino acids. Germline lookup yields CDR1 MGHDK and CDR2 SYGVNS.

This clonotype was seen a few times. CDR3 protein: CASSDLDSSEAFF. DNA of the CDR3: TGTGCCAGCAGTGACCTAGATTCCTCTGAAGCTTTCTTT. The rearrangement uses TRBV25-1 and TRBJ1-1; D unclear. V was trimmed by 3 bases and J by 6 bases, leaving 11 bases between them. Germline V gene data show CDR1 as MGHDK and CDR2 as SYGVNS. This CDR3 is 13 amino acids long.

V and J are TRBV5-1 and TRBJ2-7; TRBD1 matches at 7 bases. CDR3 length: 15 amino acids. With V trimmed by 0 bases and J by 2 bases, 5 bases remained unmatched. Per germline, CDR1 SGHRS and CDR2 YFSETQ. CDR3 sequence (DNA): TGCGCCAGCAGCTTGGACGAGGACAGGCCCTACGAGCAGTACTTC. Amino acids: CASSLDEDRPYEQYF.

This clonotype counts as medium-sized. This chain connects TRBV7-8 to TRBJ2-2, with D hard to call. The germline V gene has CDR1 SGHVS and CDR2 FQNEAQ. The CDR3 covers 16 residues. Trimming took off 1 base at V and 1 base at J, with 10 bases between the two ends. Here the CDR3 reads CASSLDEAGNTGELFF. The CDR3 DNA reads TGTGCCAGCAGCTTAGACGAGGCCGGGAACACCGGGGAGCTGTTTTTT.